This passage covers 13 T cell receptor beta chains from one sample sequenced in a study of Graves' ophthalmopathy and Graves' hyperthyroidism. Amplification from RNA transcripts yielded the TCR beta CDR3 regions. Second-round multiplex PCR came after a first-round RT-PCR that employed HTBI primers. TCRdb ran MiXCR on the multiplex PCR reads and lists one entry per CDR3 protein. The repertoire has around 670,000 distinct CDR3 sequences, roughly two fifths of them found once; the top ten carry 44%. The specimen sequenced was peripheral blood. The receptor set was obtained from an adult man with Graves' ophthalmopathy.

The rearrangement joins TRBV5-5 to TRBJ1-5, with D maybe TRBD1 (5 bases). This CDR3 has 15 amino acids. V gave up 4 bases and J gave up 4 bases, with 15 bases separating them. The germline V gene has CDR1 SGHKS and CDR2 YYEKEE (reference sequence). The CDR3 spells CASSASYRQNQPQHF. CDR3 nucleotides: TGTGCCAGCAGCGCGTCTTACAGGCAAAATCAGCCCCAGCATTTT.

In its sample, this clonotype was seen many times. The chain links TRBV7-9 to TRBJ1-2; 8 bases are a match to TRBD1. The germline V gene encodes CDR1 SEHNR and CDR2 FQNEAQ (reference sequence). V shed 2 bases, J shed 4 bases, and the junction held 3 bases outside the gene matches. The CDR3 loop spans 14 amino acids. The DNA of the CDR3 is TGTGCCAGCAGCTTACAGGGGGCGAGCTATGGCTACACCTTC. It yields the protein CASSLQGASYGYTF. The whole variable domain, filled in from reference TRBV7-9 and TRBJ1-2, reads DTGVSQNPRHKITKRGQNVTFRCDPISEHNRLYWYRQTLGQGPEFLTYFQNEAQLEKSRLLSDRFSAERPKGSFSTLEIQRTEQGDSAMYLCASSLQGASYGYTFGSGTRLTVV.

This clonotype has only a few counts. The rearrangement uses TRBV2 and TRBJ2-7; a possible D gene is TRBD1 (5 bases). Germline CDR1 SNHLY, CDR2 FYNNEI. V was cut by 5 bases and J by 6 bases, with 17 bases left in between. The CDR3 length is 14 residues. CDR3 region: CASSLGVQGGEQYF. CDR3 DNA sequence: TGTGCCAGCAGTTTAGGTGTTCAGGGCGGCGAGCAGTACTTC.

This clonotype occurred a few times. The J gene is TRBJ1-2, the V gene TRBV19; D is uncertain. The CDR3 spans 14 residues. CDR1 LNHDA and CDR2 SQIVND come from the germline V gene (reference sequence). Trimming took off 5 bases at V and 7 bases at J, with 17 bases between the two ends. CDR3 amino acids: CASSPTRRTGGYTF. The CDR3 DNA reads as TGTGCCAGTAGTCCGACTAGGCGTACTGGTGGCTACACCTTC. The variable domain in full, completed from reference TRBV19 and TRBJ1-2, reads DGGITQSPKYLFRKEGQNVTLSCEQNLNHDAMYWYRQDPGQGLRLIYYSQIVNDFQKGDIAEGYSVSREKKESFPLTVTSAQKNPTAFYLCASSPTRRTGGYTFGSGTRLTVV.

The chain joins TRBV10-3 to TRBJ2-2; 13 bases match TRBD2. Germline V gene lookup returns CDR1 ENHRY and CDR2 SYGVKD. The CDR3 has 17 residues. CDR3 DNA sequence: TGTGCTGGGGGTTCGGGACTAGCGGGACTTCGTTCCGGGGAGCTGTTTTTT. Translation gives CAGGSGLAGLRSGELFF.

As regards this clonotype: A junction boundary mismatches the germline segment, possibly from a read error. The chain is built from TRBV5-1 and TRBJ1-1; weak D call: TRBD1 (6 bases). CDR1 and CDR2 from the germline V gene are SGHRS and YFSETQ. This CDR3 contains 13 residues. The CDR3 bases are TGTGCCAGCAGCTTATCCGGGACAACTGGAGCTTTCTTT. This encodes CASSLSGTTGAFF.

The chain links TRBV11-1 to TRBJ1-2; D not certain. Trimming took 6 bases from V and 5 from J, leaving 19 bases between them. The CDR3 sequence is 15 residues long. From germline, CDR1 is SGHAT and CDR2 FQDESV (reference sequence). CDR3 amino acids: CASSPHVILYYGYTF. For the CDR3, the DNA is TGTGCCAGCAGTCCACACGTGATTCTGTATTATGGCTACACCTTC.

Details on this clonotype: A read error is possible here, since a much larger clone lies one base away. The chain carries TRBV19 and TRBJ1-1, with D uncertain. The germline V gene has CDR1 LNHDA and CDR2 SQIVND (reference sequence). V was trimmed by 3 bases and J by 5 bases, leaving 13 bases between them. The CDR3 length is 14 residues. CDR3: CASSMILGYTEAFF. The CDR3 DNA is TGTGCCAGTAGTATGATATTAGGGTATACTGAAGCTTTCTTT. Combining the CDR3 with reference TRBV19 and TRBJ1-1 gives the whole variable domain DGGITQSPKYLFRKEGQNVTLSCEQNLNHDAMYWYRQDPGQGLRLIYYSQIVNDFQKGDIAEGYSVSREKKESFPLTVTSAQKNPTAFYLCASSMILGYTEAFFGQGTRLTVV.

This chain connects TRBV9 to TRBJ1-5; D unclear. The CDR3 spans 13 residues. Per the germline V gene, CDR1 is SGDLS and CDR2 is YYNGEE. The germline V and J ends were trimmed by 0 bases and 11 bases, with 12 bases remaining between them. CDR3 coding DNA: TGTGCCAGCAGCGTAGATGGGGAAGAGACCCAGCATTTT. It specifies CASSVDGEETQHF.

The chain couples TRBV4-1 to TRBJ1-2; D unclear. The CDR3 length is 15 residues. CDR1 and CDR2 from the germline V gene are MGHRA and YSYEKL. The ends were cut back, 0 bases at V and 3 bases at J, with 11 bases in the middle. CDR3 sequence: CASSQEGIKDYGYTF. The DNA for the CDR3 is TGCGCCAGCAGCCAAGAGGGGATTAAGGACTATGGCTACACCTTC.

This clonotype was seen ten or more times. This rearrangement joins TRBV10-3 to TRBJ2-7, with 9 bases aligning to TRBD1. V lost 6 bases to trimming and J lost 0 bases; unmatched junction nucleotides: 6. The CDR3 runs to 15 residues. Germline assignment: CDR1 ENHRY and CDR2 SYGVKD. CDR3 sequence (DNA): TGTGCCATCAGCAACCGGGACAGGGCCTCCTACGAGCAGTACTTC. This translates into CAISNRDRASYEQYF.

This chain links TRBV25-1 with TRBJ1-2, with D perhaps matching TRBD1 (5 bases). Germline V gives CDR1 MGHDK, CDR2 SYGVNS. Between the trimmed V and J ends, which lost 4 bases and 10 bases, there was a span of 16 bases. CDR3 length: 13 amino acids. The CDR3 protein is CASSASNQGAYTF. CDR3 coding DNA: TGTGCCAGCAGTGCTAGTAACCAGGGTGCCTACACCTTC.

The chain carries TRBV7-2 and TRBJ2-7; 7 bases align to TRBD2. With 6 bases clipped from V and 1 base from J, the junction kept 9 bases outside the gene matches. The V gene's germline CDR1 is SGHTA and CDR2 FQGNSA. The CDR3 length is 15 residues. The CDR3 reads CASSWGRARSYEQYF. The CDR3 nucleotides read TGTGCCAGCAGTTGGGGGAGGGCCCGATCCTACGAGCAGTACTTC.